One sample yielded the 21 T cell receptor beta chains listed below, sequenced in a study of PD-1 blockade in classical Hodgkin lymphoma. Described time point: cycle 4 day 1 (C4D1), after 5 to 7 weeks of nivolumab. Every patient experienced relapse after autologous stem cell transplantation, and brentuximab vedotin exposure varied. TCRdb keeps only in-frame clones here, not all; method: immunoSEQ multiplex PCR. This sample has about 7,600 clones; approximately 80% occur once, and the top ten carry about 45%. Sample: peripheral blood mononuclear cells (PBMCs), taken before the fourth cycle of nivolumab. These receptors were obtained from a human donor with classical Hodgkin lymphoma.

The chain employs TRBV28 and TRBJ1-5; D is uncertain. Trimming pared 1 base from V and 1 base from J, leaving 2 bases between. The germline V gene has CDR1 MDHEN and CDR2 SYDVKM. The CDR3 has 13 residues. The CDR3 spells CASSLSSNQPQHF. The CDR3, as DNA: TGTGCCAGCAGTTTATCGAGCAATCAGCCCCAGCATTTT.

V and J are TRBV28 and TRBJ1-1; D is possibly TRBD1 (6 bases). This CDR3 spans 13 amino acids. CDR1 MDHEN and CDR2 SYDVKM come from the germline V gene. Trimming left V 3 bases short and J 4 bases short, with 9 bases between. CDR3 coding DNA: TGTGCCAGCAGTTTCTCCAGGGGCACTGAAGCTTTCTTT. Its protein is CASSFSRGTEAFF.

The chain has TRBV11-2 and TRBJ2-3; possible D gene TRBD1, 6 bases. V lost 1 base, J lost 4 bases, and 18 bases lay in between. The CDR3 extends over 17 amino acids. The V gene's germline CDR1 is SGHAT and CDR2 FQNNGV. CDR3: CASSLGRQARVADTQYF. Written as DNA, the CDR3 is TGTGCCAGCAGCTTAGGCCGACAGGCCAGAGTAGCAGATACGCAGTATTTT.

The V call is TRBV25-1, the J call TRBJ1-2; D is possibly TRBD1 (6 bases). The CDR3 is 14 residues long. Looked up from germline, CDR1 is MGHDK and CDR2 is SYGVNS. Trimming removed 4 bases at V and 8 bases at J, with 17 bases between. DNA of the CDR3: TGTGCCAGCAGTGCTCAGGGGAAGTATGGGGGCTACACCTTC. It encodes CASSAQGKYGGYTF.

This chain uses TRBV5-1 with TRBJ1-6; D is possibly TRBD1 (5 bases). The CDR3 has 15 amino acids. V was pared by 1 base and J by 6 bases, with 11 bases between. From germline, CDR1 is SGHRS and CDR2 YFSETQ. The CDR3 is CASSLSWDSNSPLHF. Written as DNA, the CDR3 is TGCGCCAGCAGCTTGAGTTGGGACTCTAATTCACCCCTCCACTTT. The full variable domain, rest sourced from reference TRBV5-1 and TRBJ1-6, is KAGVTQTPRYLIKTRGQQVTLSCSPISGHRSVSWYQQTPGQGLQFLFEYFSETQRNKGNFPGRFSGRQFSNSRSEMNVSTLELGDSALYLCASSLSWDSNSPLHFGNGTRLTVT.

V and J are TRBV4-1 and TRBJ2-7, with 13 bases fitting TRBD2. The CDR3 contains 17 residues. Germline CDR1 is MGHRA and CDR2 is YSYEKL. The ends lost 1 base at V and 0 bases at J; junction bases unmatched: 3. CDR3 protein: CASSQGLAGGTSYEQYF. The CDR3, as DNA: TGCGCCAGCAGCCAAGGACTAGCGGGGGGCACCTCCTACGAGCAGTACTTC.

The chain recombines TRBV15 with TRBJ2-1; 7 bases align to TRBD1. The CDR3 has 17 amino acids. The germline gives CDR1 LNHNV, CDR2 YYDKDF (reference sequence). The J segment lost 8 bases and the V segment lost 1 base, leaving 14 bases of the junction unmatched. CDR3 nucleotide sequence: TGTGCCACCAGCAGAGGGAGACAGGGTACGACTGTCGATGAGCAGTTCTTC. This translates into CATSRGRQGTTVDEQFF.

The rearrangement uses TRBV19 and TRBJ2-1; TRBD1 matches 9 bases. CDR1 LNHDA and CDR2 SQIVND come from the germline V gene (reference sequence). The CDR3 extends over 16 amino acids. Trimming cost V 4 bases and J 8 bases; bases outside gene matches: 12. This CDR3 reads CASSRAGTGNLHEQFF. In DNA form, the CDR3 reads TGTGCCAGTAGTAGAGCCGGGACAGGGAATTTACATGAGCAGTTCTTC.

The chain has TRBV27 and TRBJ1-2; a weak D match, TRBD1 (6 bases). The V and J ends lost 5 bases and 2 bases respectively, with 6 bases between them. Germline V gives CDR1 MNHEY, CDR2 SMNVEV (reference sequence). The CDR3 is 12 amino acids. CDR3 in DNA: TGTGCCAGCAGTAGGGGGAACTATGGCTACACCTTC. Residues: CASSRGNYGYTF.

This clone has just one count. The CDR3 sequence is CASSLAGPRDYGYTF. The CDR3 nucleotides read TGCGCCAGCAGCTTGGCGGGCCCGAGAGACTATGGCTACACCTTC. This chain links TRBV5-1 with TRBJ1-2; the D is unclear. The CDR3 is made up of 15 amino acids. In germline, CDR1 is SGHRS, CDR2 YFSETQ. The germline V and J ends were trimmed by 0 bases and 3 bases, with 12 bases remaining between them.

CDR3 nucleotide sequence: TGCAGCGTTGAGGGCGGGAGGGCCCTGGGAAATGAGCAGTTCTTC. The encoded protein is CSVEGGRALGNEQFF. The rearrangement joins TRBV29-1 to TRBJ2-1, with 9 bases fitting TRBD2. The trim removed 3 bases at V and 7 bases at J, leaving 10 bases unmatched. Per germline, CDR1 SQVTM and CDR2 ANQGSEA. The CDR3 runs 15 residues.

The chain recombines TRBV30 with TRBJ2-7; 7 bases are shared with TRBD1. Germline V gene lookup returns CDR1 GTSNPN and CDR2 SVGIG (reference sequence). Trimming took 5 bases from V and 2 from J; bases not matched to a gene: 12. CDR3 length: 15 amino acids. In nucleotides, the CDR3 is TGTGCCTGGCGATCAAGACAGGGTGTCCCCTACGAGCAGTACTTC. This translates into CAWRSRQGVPYEQYF.

The chain is built from TRBV2 and TRBJ1-4, with D maybe TRBD1 (6 bases). Per germline, CDR1 SNHLY and CDR2 FYNNEI. The CDR3 totals 13 residues. The V and J ends lost 8 bases and 4 bases respectively, with 11 bases between them. This chain's CDR3 is CASDPQGNEKLFF. The CDR3 nucleotides are TGTGCCAGCGATCCACAGGGTAATGAAAAACTGTTTTTT.

The chain is built from TRBV7-2 and TRBJ2-3, with D perhaps matching TRBD2 (6 bases). Looked up from germline, CDR1 is SGHTA and CDR2 is FQGNSA. This CDR3 spans 14 amino acids. V lost 2 bases and J 1 base, leaving 7 bases between the germline ends. CDR3 bases: TGTGCCAGCAGCTTAACGGGGGGCACAGATACGCAGTATTTT. This encodes CASSLTGGTDTQYF.

The J gene is TRBJ2-1, the V gene TRBV28; 12 bases are shared with TRBD2. CDR1 and CDR2 (germline): MDHEN, SYDVKM. The J segment lost 12 bases and the V segment lost 7 bases, leaving 13 bases of the junction unmatched. This CDR3 comprises 15 residues. The DNA of the CDR3 is TGTGCCAGCACCTGGACTAGCGGGACTGAGTTTGGGCAGTTCTTC. Its protein is CASTWTSGTEFGQFF.

V usage is TRBV19 and J usage is TRBJ2-3; TRBD1 might be the D (6 bases). The CDR3 is 15 amino acids. Germline CDR1 is LNHDA and CDR2 is SQIVND (reference sequence). The V gene lost 0 bases and the J gene lost 1 base, with 8 bases spanning the gap. The CDR3 here is CASSIDRGGTDTQYF. The CDR3 DNA sequence: TGTGCCAGTAGTATAGACAGGGGAGGCACAGATACGCAGTATTTT.

The rearrangement joins TRBV15 to TRBJ2-7, with 14 bases lining up with TRBD2. The CDR3 sequence is 18 residues long. Losses at the gene ends were 4 bases for V and 0 bases for J; bases not matched to a gene: 8. CDR1 is LNHNV, CDR2 YYDKDF, per germline (reference sequence). In DNA form, the CDR3 reads TGTGCCACCAGCATCTATCGAGGGACTAGCGGGGGCTCCTACGAGCAGTACTTC. Residues: CATSIYRGTSGGSYEQYF.

This rearrangement joins TRBV5-8 to TRBJ2-1; D could derive from TRBD1 or TRBD2 (5 bases each). Trimming removed 3 bases from V and 11 bases from J, with 18 bases in between. In germline, CDR1 is SGHTS, CDR2 YDEGEE. The CDR3 totals 14 residues. The CDR3 coding sequence is TGTGCCAGCAGCTCGAGGGACGGTCTAGGGAAGCAGTTCTTC. Translated: CASSSRDGLGKQFF.

This chain joins TRBV4-2 and TRBJ2-6, with TRBD2 identical over 12 bases. V lost 11 bases and J lost 1; bases outside the gene matches: 15. CDR1 is LGHNA, CDR2 YNFKEQ, per germline. The CDR3 length is 19 residues. The CDR3 nucleotides read TGTGCCGCACGGGACCTCACCGGGACTAGCGGGTCTGGGGCCAACGTCCTGACTTTC. Translated: CAARDLTGTSGSGANVLTF.

This clone was counted a few times. The gene calls are TRBV6-1 and TRBJ2-5; 10 bases agree with TRBD1. CDR3 size: 15 residues. Germline V gene data show CDR1 as MNHNS and CDR2 as SASEGT. V was clipped by 6 bases and J by 2 bases; unmatched bases: 6. The CDR3 DNA is TGTGCCAGCAGGCAAGGACAGGGGGGACAAGAGACCCAGTACTTC. This codes for CASRQGQGGQETQYF.

V gene TRBV9 combines with J gene TRBJ1-1; possibly TRBD1 for D (5 bases). The CDR3 is 14 residues long. Trimming stripped 2 bases from V and 1 base from J, with 9 bases between. Germline V gives CDR1 SGDLS, CDR2 YYNGEE. CDR3 sequence: CASSVSQGNTEAFF. The CDR3 DNA reads as TGTGCCAGCAGCGTCTCTCAGGGGAACACTGAAGCTTTCTTT.